This T cell receptor beta chain was recovered during a study of control samples from healthy donors and cancer patients. Here immunoSEQ multiplex PCR was the method, and the copy in TCRdb shows in-frame clones only, minus some. The sample lists about 250,000 clones; over 70% were seen once. This clone occurred a few times. This TCR was recovered from a woman aged 55 to 70 with lung cancer. Input material: PBMCs.

The CDR3, as DNA: TGTGCCACCAGCAGAGAGCTAGCTGATAAGGCAGATACGCAGTATTTT. Its protein product is CATSRELADKADTQYF. This sequence joins TRBV15 and TRBJ2-3; the D gene is possibly TRBD2 (5 bases). V dropped 0 bases and J dropped 4 bases, with 14 bases sitting between them. The length of the CDR3 is 16 residues. CDR1 is LNHNV and CDR2 is YYDKDF in the germline V gene (reference sequence).